The sequence of this TCR beta chain was determined in a study of T cells in Graves' hyperthyroidism and ophthalmopathy. General study results and limits: It was a median around seven months before onset that the model predicted ophthalmopathy. Peripheral blood also featured most of the thyroid clonotypes expanded above 0.001.

Patients aged 18 to 65 had newly diagnosed hyperthyroidism lasting under 2 months. Based on clinical symptoms, serum thyroxine and TRAb, thyroid ultrasound and orbital computed tomography, diagnoses were reached. Amplification targeted TCR beta CDR3 regions from RNA transcripts. The primer set for the first-round RT-PCR of the TCR CDR3 was HTBI. TCRdb passed the multiplex PCR reads through MiXCR, listing each CDR3 protein once. The table includes fewer than 400,000 distinct CDR3 sequences, approximately 14% detected once. This clonotype occurred a few times. Its antigen is currently unknown. V lost 2 bases and J 4 bases, leaving 11 bases between the germline ends. The CDR3 totals 14 residues. Germline V gene data show CDR1 as ENHRY and CDR2 as SYGVKD.

Sequencing was carried out using blood. The rearrangement links TRBV10-3 to TRBJ1-2; weak D call: TRBD1 (5 bases). The sequence was collected from a woman aged 18 to 35 with Graves' hyperthyroidism that later progressed to Graves' ophthalmopathy. The CDR3 bases are TGTGCCATCAGTGAGAGCAGTGGGACCTATGGCTACACCTTC. It codes for CAISESSGTYGYTF.